This T cell receptor beta chain derives from a study of T cell responses to AZD1222 COVID-19 vaccine. Using immunoSEQ multiplex PCR, the repertoire was profiled, and TCRdb retains in-frame clones only, with some absent. The profile covers around 150,000 clones, with 85% to 95% appearing a single time and under 2.5% taken by the ten largest. The sequencing here drew on peripheral blood, taken on day 0 of AZD1222 vaccination. This receptor was taken from an adult in good health.

As DNA, the CDR3 is TGCAGCGTTAGCTCAGGGGGCACTGAAGCTTTCTTT. It yields the protein CSVSSGGTEAFF. The chain has TRBV29-1 and TRBJ1-1, with 7 bases identical to TRBD1. CDR1 is SQVTM, CDR2 ANQGSEA, per germline. The CDR3 totals 12 residues. Trimming cost V 5 bases and J 4 bases; bases outside gene matches: 4.